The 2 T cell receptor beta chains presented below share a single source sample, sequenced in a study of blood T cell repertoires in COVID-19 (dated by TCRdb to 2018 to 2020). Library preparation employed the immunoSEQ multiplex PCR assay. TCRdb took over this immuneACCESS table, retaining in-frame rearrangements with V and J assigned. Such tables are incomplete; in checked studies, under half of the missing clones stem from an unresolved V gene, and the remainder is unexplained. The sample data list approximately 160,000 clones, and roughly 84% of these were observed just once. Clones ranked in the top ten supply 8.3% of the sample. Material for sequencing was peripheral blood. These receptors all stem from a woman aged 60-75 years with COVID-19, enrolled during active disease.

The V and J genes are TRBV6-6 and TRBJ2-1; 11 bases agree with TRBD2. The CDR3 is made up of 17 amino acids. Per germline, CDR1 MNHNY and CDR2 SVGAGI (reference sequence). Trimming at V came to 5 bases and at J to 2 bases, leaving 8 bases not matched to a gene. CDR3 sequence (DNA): TGTGCCAGCAGTCGCACTATGACTAGCGGGACCTACAATGAGCAGTTCTTC. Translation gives CASSRTMTSGTYNEQFF.

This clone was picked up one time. This CDR3 is CASSTGGGPEAFF. The CDR3 nucleotides read TGCGCCAGCAGCACGGGAGGGGGCCCTGAAGCTTTCTTT. The chain joins TRBV5-1 to TRBJ1-1; the match to TRBD1 covers 7 bases. The CDR3 is 13 amino acids. Trimming removed 4 bases from V and 6 bases from J; junction bases left unmatched: 6. Germline loops: CDR1 SGHRS, CDR2 YFSETQ.